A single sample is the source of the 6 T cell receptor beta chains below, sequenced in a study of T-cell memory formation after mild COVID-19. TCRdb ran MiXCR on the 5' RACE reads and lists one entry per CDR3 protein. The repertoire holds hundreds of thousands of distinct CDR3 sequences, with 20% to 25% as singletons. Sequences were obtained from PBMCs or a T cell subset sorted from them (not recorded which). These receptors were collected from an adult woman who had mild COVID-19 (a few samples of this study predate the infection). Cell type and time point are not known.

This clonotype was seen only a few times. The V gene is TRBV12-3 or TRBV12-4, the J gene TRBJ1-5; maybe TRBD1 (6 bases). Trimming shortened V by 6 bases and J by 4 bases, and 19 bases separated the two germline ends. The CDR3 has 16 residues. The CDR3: CASRGGAGAVNQPQHF. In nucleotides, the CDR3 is TGTGCCAGCAGGGGGGGTGCAGGGGCCGTGAATCAGCCCCAGCATTTT.

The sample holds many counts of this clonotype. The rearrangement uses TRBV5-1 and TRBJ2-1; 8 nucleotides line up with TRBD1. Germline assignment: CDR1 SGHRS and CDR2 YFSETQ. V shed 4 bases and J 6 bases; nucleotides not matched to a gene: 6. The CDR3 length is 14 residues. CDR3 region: CASSLPDRVNEQFF. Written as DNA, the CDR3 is TGCGCCAGCAGCCTCCCGGACAGGGTCAATGAGCAGTTCTTC.

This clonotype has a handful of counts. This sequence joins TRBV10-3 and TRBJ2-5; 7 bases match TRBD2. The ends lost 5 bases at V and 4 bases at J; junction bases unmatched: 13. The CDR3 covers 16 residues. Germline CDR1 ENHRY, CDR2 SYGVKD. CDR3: CAISRSVGGLSETQYF. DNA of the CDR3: TGTGCCATCAGTAGAAGCGTGGGAGGGTTGTCAGAGACCCAGTACTTC.

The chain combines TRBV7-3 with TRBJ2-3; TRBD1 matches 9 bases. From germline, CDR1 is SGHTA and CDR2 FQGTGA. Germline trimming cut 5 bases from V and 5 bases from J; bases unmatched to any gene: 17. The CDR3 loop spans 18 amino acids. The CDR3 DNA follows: TGTGCCAGCAGCCCCGGCCGAGGACAGGGGATTCTAGGAGATACGCAGTATTTT. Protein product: CASSPGRGQGILGDTQYF.

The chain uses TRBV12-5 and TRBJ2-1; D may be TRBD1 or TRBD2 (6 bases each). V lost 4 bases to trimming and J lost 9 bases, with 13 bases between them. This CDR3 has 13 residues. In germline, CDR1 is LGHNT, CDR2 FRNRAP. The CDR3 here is CASGSASGAEQFF. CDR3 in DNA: TGTGCTAGTGGTTCTGCGTCGGGGGCTGAGCAGTTCTTC.

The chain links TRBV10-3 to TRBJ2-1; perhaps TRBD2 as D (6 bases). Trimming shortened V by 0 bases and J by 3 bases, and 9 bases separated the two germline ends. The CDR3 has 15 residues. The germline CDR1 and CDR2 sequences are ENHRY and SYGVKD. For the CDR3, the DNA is TGTGCCATCAGTGAGTCGGGAGGACGCTACAATGAGCAGTTCTTC. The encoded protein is CAISESGGRYNEQFF.